This record concerns one TCR beta chain sequence. The germline gives CDR1 MNHEY, CDR2 SMNVEV (reference sequence). Germline trimming cut 1 base from V and 9 bases from J; bases unmatched to any gene: 10. The CDR3 totals 15 residues. Regarding time point: peripheral blood 6 weeks after treatment start. Sample contribution per patient ranged from 1 to 8, covering pretreatment and on-treatment. The data were obtained in a study of PD-L1 blockade in urothelial cancer. Overall study context: Patients went on atezolizumab in the mid-2010s, receiving 1,200 mg intravenously every 3 weeks. Peripheral blood specimens exhibited a median yield of 141,255 T cells.

Only in-frame clones appear in the TCRdb table, and some are missing; sequencing was by immunoSEQ multiplex PCR. Of some 40,000 clones in the sample, about 89% are singletons; the top ten hold 6% to 9.5%. This sequence was found in a man aged 65 to 79 with urothelial cancer. The J gene is TRBJ2-7, the V gene TRBV27; 9 positions agree with TRBD2. Sequences were derived from PBMCs, sampled around atezolizumab (anti-PD-L1) treatment. The CDR3 nucleotides are TGTGCCAGCAGTTTATTACGGCTAGCGGGAACCATGCAGTACTTC. It is translated as CASSLLRLAGTMQYF.